A selection of T cell receptor beta chains follows, all from one sample in a study of OX40 agonist ivuxolimab in advanced cancers. The assay was immunoSEQ multiplex PCR, and TCRdb's table has in-frame clones only and misses some. The data show more than 95,000 clones, with roughly 90% seen just once and about 0.81% held by the top ten. This specimen was CD4+ or CD8+ T cells sorted from blood, taken in a trial of the OX40 agonist ivuxolimab. Every receptor here comes from an adult with an advanced solid tumor such as melanoma, head and neck, liver or kidney cancer. Both conserved end residues are part of each CDR3. A D gene is named only where the DNA matches it firmly. Where a row states a size, it is once, few, many or the class of an expanded clone; other rows omit it.

J gene | V gene | clone size | D gene | CDR3 DNA | CDR3 protein
TRBJ2-2 | TRBV7-8 | - | TRBD1 | TGTGCCAGCAGCTTAGCGGGACAGGGGCGAAACACCGGGGAGCTGTTTTTT | CASSLAGQGRNTGELFF
TRBJ1-2 | TRBV5-5 | - | - | TGTGCCAGCAGCACAAGGGTCAACTATGGCTACACCTTC | CASSTRVNYGYTF
TRBJ2-7 | TRBV2 | - | - | TGTGCCAGCAGTGGGCGGAGCTCCTACGAGCAGTACTTC | CASSGRSSYEQYF
TRBJ2-3 | TRBV19 | - | - | TGTGCCAGTAAGGGGGGGACAGGCCCCACAGATACGCAGTATTTT | CASKGGTGPTDTQYF
TRBJ1-5 | TRBV6-5 | - | - | TGTGCCAGCAGTTACTCGATTGAAGGGCATCAGCCCCAGCATTTT | CASSYSIEGHQPQHF
TRBJ1-4 | TRBV7-3 | - | - | TGTGCCAGCAGCTCATACATAGCAACTAATGAAAAACTGTTTTTT | CASSSYIATNEKLFF
TRBJ1-5 | TRBV12-5 | - | - | TGTGCTAGTGGTTCGAGTCCCTATCAGCCCCAGCATTTT | CASGSSPYQPQHF
TRBJ2-5 | TRBV9 | - | TRBD1 | TGTGCCAGCAGCGTTGGTGGGACAGCGACCCTTGGGACCCAGTACTTC | CASSVGGTATLGTQYF
TRBJ2-7 | TRBV5-4 | - | - | TGTGCCAGCAGCGACCCGTTTCGGGAAACCTACGAGCAGTACTTC | CASSDPFRETYEQYF
TRBJ1-1 | TRBV19 | - | - | TGTGCCAGTAGTAACTGGGACACTGAAGCTTTCTTT | CASSNWDTEAFF
TRBJ2-5 | TRBV19 | - | TRBD2 | TGTGCCAGTAGTGGCCCGGGACTAGCAGAGGAGACCCAGTACTTC | CASSGPGLAEETQYF
TRBJ1-1 | TRBV4-3 | - | TRBD1 | TGCGCCAGCCGGAGGGGGCTTAGGAACACTGAAGCTTTCTTT | CASRRGLRNTEAFF
TRBJ2-7 | TRBV11-3 | - | - | TGTGCCAGCAGCCCCCGGACCGCGGGTAACTCCTACGAGCAGTACTTC | CASSPRTAGNSYEQYF
TRBJ1-2 | TRBV9 | few | - | TGTGCCAGCAGCGCAGGGACGTCTGGCTACACCTTC | CASSAGTSGYTF
TRBJ2-7 | TRBV7-3 | - | - | TGTGCCAGCAGCTTAGAACCCCTCTACGAGCAGTACTTC | CASSLEPLYEQYF
TRBJ2-2 | TRBV5-1 | - | - | TGCGCCAGCAGCTTGATGGAGTCTCCCGGGGAGCTGTTTTTT | CASSLMESPGELFF
TRBJ2-5 | TRBV5-1 | - | - | TGCGCCAGCAGCTCAGAGGGTGGAGAGACCCAGTACTTC | CASSSEGGETQYF
TRBJ1-1 | TRBV4-1 | - | - | TGCGCCAGCAGCCTCCGGACAGCCGTGAACACTGAAGCTTTCTTT | CASSLRTAVNTEAFF
TRBJ2-2 | TRBV6-5 | - | TRBD1 | TGTGCCAGCAGTACCTACAGGGGCACCGGGGAGCTGTTTTTT | CASSTYRGTGELFF
TRBJ1-5 | TRBV5-1 | - | TRBD1 | TGCGCCAGCAGCTTGGGAGGACAGGGGAGCAATCAGCCCCAGCATTTT | CASSLGGQGSNQPQHF
TRBJ1-1 | TRBV10-3 | - | TRBD1 | TGTGCCATCAAAAACACAGGGGCCAACACTGAAGCTTTCTTT | CAIKNTGANTEAFF
TRBJ1-2 | TRBV28 | - | - | TGTGCCAGCACTAACAGCCCCATCGGTGGGATTGGCGGCTACACCTTC | CASTNSPIGGIGGYTF
TRBJ2-7 | TRBV6-5 | once | - | TGTGCCAGCAGTTATCGCAGGGGCCACGAGCAGTACTTC | CASSYRRGHEQYF
TRBJ2-4 | TRBV6-5 | - | - | TGTGCCAGCAGTTACGGAAGAGTAGCCAAAAACATTCAGTACTTC | CASSYGRVAKNIQYF
TRBJ1-2 | TRBV7-6 | - | TRBD1 | TGTGCCAGCAGCGCAAACAGGGGCAGCACAGATAGAGGCTACACCTTC | CASSANRGSTDRGYTF
TRBJ2-1 | TRBV7-2 | - | - | TGTGCCAGCAGCTTAGTGACGGATTACAATGAGCAGTTCTTC | CASSLVTDYNEQFF
TRBJ2-1 | TRBV5-1 | - | TRBD2 | TGCGCCAGCAGCTTAACTAGCGGGAGCATGAATGAGCAGTTCTTC | CASSLTSGSMNEQFF
TRBJ2-7 | TRBV2 | - | - | TGTGCCAGCAATGGAGGAACAGGGCTAGCCGAGCAGTACTTC | CASNGGTGLAEQYF
TRBJ1-5 | TRBV6-1 | - | TRBD1 | TGTGCCAGCAGTGCAAACAGGGGTAGCAATCAGCCCCAGCATTTT | CASSANRGSNQPQHF
TRBJ2-3 | TRBV5-1 | - | TRBD2 | TGCGCCAGCAGCTATGATAGCGGGAGCACAGATACGCAGTATTTT | CASSYDSGSTDTQYF
TRBJ1-3 | TRBV18 | - | TRBD1 | TGTGCCAGCTCACAAGGGACAGGAGTGAGCTCTGGAAACACCATATATTTT | CASSQGTGVSSGNTIYF
TRBJ2-3 | TRBV6-1 | - | - | TGTGCCAGCAGTGAAGCTCTAGAAGGGACAGATACGCAGTATTTT | CASSEALEGTDTQYF
TRBJ1-5 | TRBV9 | - | - | TGTGCCAGCAGCATCGGGACGAGCAATCAGCCCCAGCATTTT | CASSIGTSNQPQHF
TRBJ2-2 | TRBV9 | - | - | TGTGCCAGCAGCGTAGGGCAGGGCAGCACCGGGGAGCTGTTTTTT | CASSVGQGSTGELFF
TRBJ2-7 | TRBV6-5 | - | TRBD2 | TGTGCCAGCATCCGCTCGGGGGGATCCGCCTACGAGCAGTACTTC | CASIRSGGSAYEQYF
TRBJ2-2 | TRBV14 | - | TRBD2 | TGTGCCAGCAGCCAAGTATCGGGAGGGTTCGGGGAGCTGTTTTTT | CASSQVSGGFGELFF
TRBJ1-1 | TRBV19 | - | - | TGTGCCAGTAGTATGAGGCAGTCCTTAAGGAACACTGAAGCTTTCTTT | CASSMRQSLRNTEAFF
TRBJ2-1 | TRBV27 | - | - | TGTGCCAGCAGTCCCACGGAGAACAATGAGCAGTTCTTC | CASSPTENNEQFF
TRBJ2-7 | TRBV19 | - | TRBD1 | TGTGCCAGTAGTATAGGGGGACAGGGGGCGCAGTACGAGCAGTACTTC | CASSIGGQGAQYEQYF
TRBJ1-1 | TRBV5-1 | - | - | TGCGCCAGTTGTCTTGGGACAATGAACACTGAAGCTTTCTTT | CASCLGTMNTEAFF
TRBJ2-7 | TRBV18 | - | - | TGTGCCAGCTCATCCGACAGTTCGGGCTACGAGCAGTACTTC | CASSSDSSGYEQYF
TRBJ1-2 | TRBV29-1 | - | - | TGCAGCGTTGAGTCCGGAGCTAACTATGGCTACACCTTC | CSVESGANYGYTF
TRBJ1-5 | TRBV5-1 | few | TRBD1 | TGCGCCAGCAGCTTGGTTCCGGGACAGGGAATCCATTTT | CASSLVPGQGIHF
TRBJ2-1 | TRBV9 | - | TRBD2 | TGTGCCAGCAGCGAGGGTAGCGGGAGTTACAATGAGCAGTTCTTC | CASSEGSGSYNEQFF
TRBJ2-3 | TRBV5-4 | - | TRBD2 | TGTGCCAGCAGCTTGAACTCACTAGCGGGAGACGCAGATACGCAGTATTTT | CASSLNSLAGDADTQYF
TRBJ2-3 | TRBV4-3 | - | TRBD2 | TGCGCCAGCAGCCAAGGGGTAACGCCGCGGGAGGGCACAGATACGCAGTATTTT | CASSQGVTPREGTDTQYF
TRBJ1-1 | TRBV9 | - | - | TGTGCCAGCAGCAAGAACGAGCTTTCGGGCACTGAAGCTTTCTTT | CASSKNELSGTEAFF
TRBJ1-5 | TRBV6-6 | - | - | TGTGCCAGCAGCGCCACGCCCAGGTTCGACCAGCCCCAGCATTTT | CASSATPRFDQPQHF
TRBJ1-5 | TRBV7-3 | - | - | TGTGCCAGCAGCTGGACCTTAGATAGCAATCAGCCCCAGCATTTT | CASSWTLDSNQPQHF
TRBJ2-2 | TRBV27 | - | TRBD2 | TGTGCCAGCAGTTTATTGGGGGAGGGGACCGGGGAGCTGTTTTTT | CASSLLGEGTGELFF
TRBJ2-1 | TRBV14 | - | - | TGTGCCAGCAGCCGTTTTTTTTCCGGGACACCAGAAGAGAATGAGCAGTTCTTC | CASSRFFSGTPEENEQFF
TRBJ2-3 | TRBV9 | - | TRBD2 | TGTGCCAGCAGCATTAGCGGGGCCTATACAGATACGCAGTATTTT | CASSISGAYTDTQYF
TRBJ1-2 | TRBV4-3 | few | - | TGCGCCAGCAGCCAAGATCGCCAGAATCTCTATGGCTACACCTTC | CASSQDRQNLYGYTF
TRBJ2-1 | TRBV29-1 | - | TRBD2 | TGCAGCTCCGACGGGCTAGCGGGAAACAATGAGCAGTTCTTC | CSSDGLAGNNEQFF
TRBJ1-2 | TRBV7-3 | - | TRBD1 | TGTGCCAGCAGCAGGACAGGGAGTACTGATGGCTACACCTTC | CASSRTGSTDGYTF
TRBJ1-2 | TRBV19 | - | TRBD1 | TGTGCCAGTAGTAGGGACAGCACGAACTATGGCTACACCTTC | CASSRDSTNYGYTF
TRBJ2-3 | TRBV9 | - | - | TGTGCCAGCAGCCGGCCCCCCGCGGATACGCAGTATTTT | CASSRPPADTQYF
TRBJ2-1 | TRBV2 | - | TRBD2 | TGTGCCAGCAGGTCCGTAGCGGGAGCTGGTGAGCAGTTCTTC | CASRSVAGAGEQFF
TRBJ1-5 | TRBV27 | - | - | TGTGCCAGCAGCCAGGGACGGGCGACTATCAATCAGCCCCAGCATTTT | CASSQGRATINQPQHF